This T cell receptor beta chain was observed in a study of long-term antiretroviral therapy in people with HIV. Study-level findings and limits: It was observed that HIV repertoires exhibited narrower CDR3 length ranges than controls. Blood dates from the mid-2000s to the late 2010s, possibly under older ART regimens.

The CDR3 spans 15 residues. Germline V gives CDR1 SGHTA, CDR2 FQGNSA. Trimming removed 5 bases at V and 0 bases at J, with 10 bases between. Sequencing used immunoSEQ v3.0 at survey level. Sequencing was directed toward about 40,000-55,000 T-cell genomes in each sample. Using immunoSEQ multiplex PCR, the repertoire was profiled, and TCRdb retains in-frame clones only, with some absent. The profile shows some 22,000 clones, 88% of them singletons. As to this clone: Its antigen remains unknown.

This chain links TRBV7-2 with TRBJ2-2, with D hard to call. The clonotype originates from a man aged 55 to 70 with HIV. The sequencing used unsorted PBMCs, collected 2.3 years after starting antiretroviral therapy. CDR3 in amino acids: CASSPHTSNTGELFF. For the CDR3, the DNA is TGTGCCAGCAGCCCTCATACTTCGAACACCGGGGAGCTGTTTTTT.